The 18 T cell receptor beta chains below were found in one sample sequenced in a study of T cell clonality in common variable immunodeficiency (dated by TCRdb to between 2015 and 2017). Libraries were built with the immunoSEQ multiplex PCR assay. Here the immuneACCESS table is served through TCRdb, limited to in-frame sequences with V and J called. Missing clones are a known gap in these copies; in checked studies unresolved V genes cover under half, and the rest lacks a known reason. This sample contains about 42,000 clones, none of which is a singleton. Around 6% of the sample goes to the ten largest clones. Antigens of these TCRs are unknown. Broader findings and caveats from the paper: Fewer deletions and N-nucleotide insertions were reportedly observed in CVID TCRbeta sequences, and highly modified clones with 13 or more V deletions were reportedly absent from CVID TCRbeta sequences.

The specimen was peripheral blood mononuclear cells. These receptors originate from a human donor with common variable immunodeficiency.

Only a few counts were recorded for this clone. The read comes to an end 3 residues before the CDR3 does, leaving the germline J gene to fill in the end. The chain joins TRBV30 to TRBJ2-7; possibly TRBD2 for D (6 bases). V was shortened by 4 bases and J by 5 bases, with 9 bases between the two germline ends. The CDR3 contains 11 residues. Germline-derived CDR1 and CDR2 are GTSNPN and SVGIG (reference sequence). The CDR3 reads CAWNGGHEQYF. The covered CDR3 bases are TGTGCCTGGAACGGGGGTCACGAG.

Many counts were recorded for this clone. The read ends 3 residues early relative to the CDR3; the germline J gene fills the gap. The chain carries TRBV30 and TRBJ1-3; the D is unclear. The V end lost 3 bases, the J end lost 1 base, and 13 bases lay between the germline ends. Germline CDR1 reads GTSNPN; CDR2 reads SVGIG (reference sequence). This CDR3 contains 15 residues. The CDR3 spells CAWSGVGRSGNTIYF. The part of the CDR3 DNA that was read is TGTGCCTGGAGCGGGGTGGGGAGGTCTGGAAACACC.

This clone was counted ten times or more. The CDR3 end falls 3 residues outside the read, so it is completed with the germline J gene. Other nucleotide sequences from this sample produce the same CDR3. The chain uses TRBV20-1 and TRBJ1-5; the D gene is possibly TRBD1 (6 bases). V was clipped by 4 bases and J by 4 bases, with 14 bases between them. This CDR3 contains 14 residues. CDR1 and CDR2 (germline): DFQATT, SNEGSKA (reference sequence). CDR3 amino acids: CSAITGGGNQPQHF. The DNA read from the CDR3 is TGCAGTGCTATCACGGGGGGCGGGAATCAGCCC.

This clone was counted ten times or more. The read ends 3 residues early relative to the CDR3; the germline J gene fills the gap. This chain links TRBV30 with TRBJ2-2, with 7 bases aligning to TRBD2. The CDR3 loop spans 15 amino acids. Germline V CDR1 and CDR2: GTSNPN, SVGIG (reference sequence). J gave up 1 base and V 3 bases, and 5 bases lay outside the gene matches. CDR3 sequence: CAWRGASGNTGELFF. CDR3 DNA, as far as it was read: TGTGCCTGGAGGGGAGCTAGCGGGAACACCGGGGAG.

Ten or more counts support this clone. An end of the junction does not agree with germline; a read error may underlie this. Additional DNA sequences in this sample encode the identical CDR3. CDR3 region: CSVEGAGLTIQETQYF. Partial CDR3 DNA: TGCAGTGTTGAAGGGGCAGGATTGACGATACAGGAGACC. V is TRBV29-1 and J is TRBJ2-5; D is perhaps TRBD1 (5 bases). Read data end 3 residues before the CDR3 end; the end is taken from the germline J gene. Per the germline V gene, CDR1 is SQVTM and CDR2 is ANQGSEA. The CDR3 length is 16 residues.

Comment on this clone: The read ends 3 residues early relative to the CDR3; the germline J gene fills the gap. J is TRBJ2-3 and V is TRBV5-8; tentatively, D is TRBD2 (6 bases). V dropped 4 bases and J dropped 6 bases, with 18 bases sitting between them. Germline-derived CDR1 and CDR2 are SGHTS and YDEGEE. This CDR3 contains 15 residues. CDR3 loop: CASSGGLLPSDTQYF. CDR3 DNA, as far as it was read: TGTGCCAGCAGCGGGGGACTGCTCCCCTCGGATACG.

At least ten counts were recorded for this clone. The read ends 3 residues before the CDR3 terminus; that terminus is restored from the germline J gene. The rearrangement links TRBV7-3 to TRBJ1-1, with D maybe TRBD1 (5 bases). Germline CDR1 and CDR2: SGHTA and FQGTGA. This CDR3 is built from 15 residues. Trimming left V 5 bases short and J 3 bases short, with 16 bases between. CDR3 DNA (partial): TGTGCCAGCAGCCTACCAGGGTTTATACACACTGAA. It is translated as CASSLPGFIHTE. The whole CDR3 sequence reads CASSLPGFIHTEAFF.

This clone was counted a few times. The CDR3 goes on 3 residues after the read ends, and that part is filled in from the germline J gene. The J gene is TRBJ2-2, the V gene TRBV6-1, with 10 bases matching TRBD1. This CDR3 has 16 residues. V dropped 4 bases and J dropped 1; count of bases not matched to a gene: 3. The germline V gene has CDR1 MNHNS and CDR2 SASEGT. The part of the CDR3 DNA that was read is TGTGCCAGCAGTGTGGACAGGGGGAAGAACACCGGGGAG. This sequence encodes CASSVDRGKNTGE. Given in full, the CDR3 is CASSVDRGKNTGELFF.

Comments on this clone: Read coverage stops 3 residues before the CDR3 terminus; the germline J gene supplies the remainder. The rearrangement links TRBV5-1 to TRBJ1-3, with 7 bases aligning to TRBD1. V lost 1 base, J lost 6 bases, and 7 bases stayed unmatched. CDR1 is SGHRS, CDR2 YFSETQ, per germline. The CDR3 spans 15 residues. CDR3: CASSLPQGNTNTIYF. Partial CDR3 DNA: TGCGCCAGCAGCTTGCCACAGGGGAATACAAACACC.

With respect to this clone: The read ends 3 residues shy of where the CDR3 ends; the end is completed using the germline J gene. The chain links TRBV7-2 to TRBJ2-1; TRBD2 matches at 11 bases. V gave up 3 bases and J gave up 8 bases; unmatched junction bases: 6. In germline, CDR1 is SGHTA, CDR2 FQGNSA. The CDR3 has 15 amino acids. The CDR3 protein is CASSFSGGAGDEQFF. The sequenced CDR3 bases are TGTGCCAGCAGCTTTAGCGGGGGGGCCGGTGATGAG.

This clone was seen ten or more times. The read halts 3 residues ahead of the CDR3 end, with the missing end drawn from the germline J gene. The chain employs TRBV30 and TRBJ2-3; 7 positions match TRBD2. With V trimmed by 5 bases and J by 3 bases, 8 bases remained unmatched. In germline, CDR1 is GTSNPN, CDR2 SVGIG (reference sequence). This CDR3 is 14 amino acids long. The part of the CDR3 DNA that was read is TGTGCCTGGTCTGGACTAGTAGGGACAGATACG. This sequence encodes CAWSGLVGTDT. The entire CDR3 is CAWSGLVGTDTQYF.

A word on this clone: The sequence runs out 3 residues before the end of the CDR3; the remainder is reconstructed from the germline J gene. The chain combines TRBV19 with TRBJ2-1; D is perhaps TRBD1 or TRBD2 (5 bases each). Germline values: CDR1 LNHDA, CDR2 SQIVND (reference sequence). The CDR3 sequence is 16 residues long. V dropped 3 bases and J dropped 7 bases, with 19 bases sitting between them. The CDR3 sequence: CASSIPIAREGNEQFF. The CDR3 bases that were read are TGTGCCAGTAGTATCCCGATCGCGCGAGAGGGGAATGAG.

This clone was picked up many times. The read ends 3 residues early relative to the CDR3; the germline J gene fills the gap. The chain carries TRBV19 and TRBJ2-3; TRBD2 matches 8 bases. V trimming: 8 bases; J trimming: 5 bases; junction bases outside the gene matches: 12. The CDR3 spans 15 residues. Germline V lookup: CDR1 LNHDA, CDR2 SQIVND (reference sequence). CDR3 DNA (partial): TGTGCCAGTTCCGCCCCCCCTCGGGGGGGAGATACG. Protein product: CASSAPPRGGDT. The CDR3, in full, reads CASSAPPRGGDTQYF.

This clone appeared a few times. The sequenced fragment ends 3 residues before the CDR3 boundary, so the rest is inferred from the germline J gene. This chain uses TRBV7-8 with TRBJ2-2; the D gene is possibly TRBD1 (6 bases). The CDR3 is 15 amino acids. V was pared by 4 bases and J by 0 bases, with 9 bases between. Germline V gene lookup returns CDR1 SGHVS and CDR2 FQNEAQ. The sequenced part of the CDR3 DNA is TGTGCCAGCAGCTCCCGGGACACGAACACCGGGGAG. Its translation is CASSSRDTNTGE. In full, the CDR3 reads CASSSRDTNTGELFF.

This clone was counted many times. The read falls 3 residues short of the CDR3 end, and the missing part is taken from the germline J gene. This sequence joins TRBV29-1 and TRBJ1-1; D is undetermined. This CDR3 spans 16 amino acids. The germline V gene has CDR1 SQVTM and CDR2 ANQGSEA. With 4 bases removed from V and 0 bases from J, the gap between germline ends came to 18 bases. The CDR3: CSVATLGYRLNTEAFF. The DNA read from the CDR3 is TGCAGCGTTGCTACCCTGGGCTACAGACTGAACACTGAA.

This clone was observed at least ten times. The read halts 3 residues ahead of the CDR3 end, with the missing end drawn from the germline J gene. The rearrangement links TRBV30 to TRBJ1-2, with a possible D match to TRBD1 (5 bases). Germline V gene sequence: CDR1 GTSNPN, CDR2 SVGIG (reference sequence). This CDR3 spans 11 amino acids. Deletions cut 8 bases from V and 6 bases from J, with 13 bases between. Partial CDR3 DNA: TGTGCCAGACTTCAGGGAGATGGC. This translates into CARLQGDG. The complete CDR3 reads CARLQGDGYTF. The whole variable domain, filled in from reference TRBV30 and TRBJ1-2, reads SQTIHQWPATLVQPVGSPLSLECTVEGTSNPNLYWYRQAAGRGLQLLFYSVGIGQISSEVPQNLSASRPQDRQFILSSKKLLLSDSGFYLCARLQGDGYTFGSGTRLTVV.

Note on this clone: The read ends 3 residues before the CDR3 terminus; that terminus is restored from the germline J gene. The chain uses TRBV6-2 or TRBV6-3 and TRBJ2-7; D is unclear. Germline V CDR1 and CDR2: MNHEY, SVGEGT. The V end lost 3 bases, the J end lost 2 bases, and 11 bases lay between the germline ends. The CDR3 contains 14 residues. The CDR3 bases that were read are TGTGCCAGCAGTTATTTCCCGGGTACCTACGAG. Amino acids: CASSYFPGTYE. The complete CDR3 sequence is CASSYFPGTYEQYF.

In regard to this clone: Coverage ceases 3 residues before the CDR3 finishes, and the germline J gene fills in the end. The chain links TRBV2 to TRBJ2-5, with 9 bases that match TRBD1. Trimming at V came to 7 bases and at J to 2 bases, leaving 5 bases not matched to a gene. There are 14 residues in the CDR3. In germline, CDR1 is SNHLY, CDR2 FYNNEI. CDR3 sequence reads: CASTRTGEQETQYF. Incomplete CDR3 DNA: TGTGCCAGCACCAGGACAGGGGAACAAGAGACC.